This is a list of T cell receptor beta chains from one sample in a study of spatial heterogeneity in lung cancer. TCRdb reprocessed the 5' RACE reads with MiXCR, giving one entry per CDR3 protein. The data hold 18,000 or so distinct CDR3 sequences, with about 7% observed a single time. Sequenced material: lung tumor tissue, taken at surgery. The receptor source for this set is a female donor with early-stage non-small cell lung cancer. Both conserved end residues are part of each CDR3. A D gene is named only where the DNA matches it firmly. Rows give clone size only sometimes, using once, few, many, or a class for an expanded clone.

v_call	j_call	d_call	clone_size	cdr3_nt	cdr3_aa
TRBV4-2	TRBJ1-5	.	many	TGTGCCAGCAGCCAGGGGGGGGCGGCTATAAGCAATCAGCCCCAGCATTTT	CASSQGGAAISNQPQHF
TRBV7-2	TRBJ2-7	.	many	TGTGCCAGCAGCTTAGTAACAGGGCCGCAGTACTTC	CASSLVTGPQYF
TRBV20-1	TRBJ1-1	.	.	TGCAGTGCTAGATCCCCCCTAGGAAGGGGAACTGAAGCTTTCTTT	CSARSPLGRGTEAFF
TRBV7-9	TRBJ2-3	.	many	TGTGCCAGCGGGACTAGCACAGATACGCAGTATTTT	CASGTSTDTQYF
TRBV6-6	TRBJ1-1	TRBD1	many	TGTGCCAGCAGTTACCCCGGACAGGGCCTCACTGAAGCTTTCTTT	CASSYPGQGLTEAFF
TRBV27	TRBJ2-7	TRBD1	medium-sized	TGTGCCAGCACCCGAACACAGGGGGGCGAGCAGTACTTC	CASTRTQGGEQYF
TRBV24-1	TRBJ2-4	.	many	TGTGCCACCAGTGAGCGAGGCGTCAGATTAAAAGCCAAAAACATTCAGTACTTC	CATSERGVRLKAKNIQYF
TRBV15	TRBJ2-7	TRBD2	few	TGTGCCACCAGCAACCTAGCGGGGGTCCACGAGCAGTACTTC	CATSNLAGVHEQYF
TRBV5-1	TRBJ1-1	TRBD1	few	TGCGCCAGCAGCATTCGACAGGGGGCGCGGGGCACTGAAGCTTTCTTT	CASSIRQGARGTEAFF
TRBV3-1	TRBJ1-1	.	medium-sized	TGTGCCAGCAGCACGCCAGGGAACACTGAAGCTTTCTTT	CASSTPGNTEAFF
TRBV12-3/TRBV12-4	TRBJ1-2	.	.	TGTGCCAGCAGTTTATTGGACAATAATGCCTATGGCTACACCTTC	CASSLLDNNAYGYTF
TRBV29-1	TRBJ1-2	.	many	TGCAGCGCCTACAGTACGAGGGACTATGGCTACACCTTC	CSAYSTRDYGYTF
TRBV6-5	TRBJ2-5	.	many	TGTGCCAGCAGTTACAGACGACCCGTACAAGAGACCCAGTACTTC	CASSYRRPVQETQYF
TRBV5-1	TRBJ2-7	.	many	TGCGCCAGCAGCCGCTCGGTGGGGGCTCAGGGCGAGCAGTACTTC	CASSRSVGAQGEQYF
TRBV20-1	TRBJ2-3	.	medium-sized	TGCAGTGCCCATTTAGATACGCAGTATTTT	CSAHLDTQYF
TRBV6-6	TRBJ1-5	.	few	TGTGCCAGCAGCCCGACGGACAGCAATCAGCCCCAGCATTTT	CASSPTDSNQPQHF
TRBV20-1	TRBJ2-2	TRBD2	many	TGCAGTGCTAAACCCGCGGGGGGCGCGAACACCGGGGAGCTGTTTTTT	CSAKPAGGANTGELFF
TRBV5-1	TRBJ1-1	.	medium-sized	TGCGCCAGCAGCCGAGCGGGAGTCGGGGACACTGAAGCTTTCTTT	CASSRAGVGDTEAFF
TRBV20-1	TRBJ1-1	.	many	TGCAGTGCTAGTCGGCCCGGAGCGGTGGGGAACACTGAAGCTTTCTTT	CSASRPGAVGNTEAFF
TRBV15	TRBJ2-7	.	many	TGTGCCACCAGCAGGTCCCGGTCCCATCAGTACTTC	CATSRSRSHQYF
TRBV5-6	TRBJ1-2	TRBD1	.	TGTGCCAGCAGCATCGACAGGGATAACTATGGCTACACCTTC	CASSIDRDNYGYTF
TRBV25-1	TRBJ2-2	.	many	TGTGCCAGCAGTGACAGCAGGGGACTGAACACCGGGGAGCTGTTTTTT	CASSDSRGLNTGELFF
TRBV28	TRBJ2-7	.	many	TGTGCCAGCAGTTCCCCCCCCCCACGTCGAAACGAGCAGTACTTC	CASSSPPPRRNEQYF
TRBV7-2	TRBJ1-6	TRBD1	many	TGTGCCAGCAGCTTGCGACAGGGAGATTCACCCCTCCACTTT	CASSLRQGDSPLHF
TRBV3-1	TRBJ1-4	.	many	TGTGCCAGCAGCCAACGGGGGGCTAATGAAAAACTGTTTTTT	CASSQRGANEKLFF
TRBV3-1	TRBJ2-7	.	medium-sized	TGTGCCAGCAGCCTGTCGGCCGAAACCTACGAGCAGTACTTC	CASSLSAETYEQYF
TRBV19	TRBJ2-2	TRBD2	many	TGTGCCAGTAGTATTCCCCGAAGCGGGGCCGGGGAGCTGTTTTTT	CASSIPRSGAGELFF
TRBV18	TRBJ1-2	.	many	TGTGCCAGCTCACCACCCTTTAACTATGGCTACACCTTC	CASSPPFNYGYTF
TRBV6-1	TRBJ1-5	TRBD1	many	TGTGCCAGCCTCGGCACAGGACAGGGTGGGCAGCCCCAGCATTTT	CASLGTGQGGQPQHF
TRBV14	TRBJ2-7	.	many	TGTGCCAGCAGCCAAGCTCAGGTCGGCGAGCAGTACTTC	CASSQAQVGEQYF
TRBV7-3	TRBJ2-7	.	many	TGTGCCAGCAGCTCCTCAGGGGTCGACGAGCAGTACTTC	CASSSSGVDEQYF
TRBV7-2	TRBJ2-7	TRBD2	many	TGTGCCAGCAGCTCACTAGCGGGGGCTTCCTACGAGCAGTACTTC	CASSSLAGASYEQYF
TRBV19	TRBJ2-3	.	many	TGTGCCAGTAGTATCCGGTTCTGGGGAATTAGCACAGATACGCAGTATTTT	CASSIRFWGISTDTQYF
TRBV19	TRBJ1-3	TRBD1	.	TGTGCCAGTAGTACGACGACAGGGAACGGGAACACCATATATTTT	CASSTTTGNGNTIYF
TRBV5-1	TRBJ2-3	TRBD2	medium-sized	TGCGCCAGCAGCTCCACATCAAGCGGGGCGGGTTTAGATACGCAGTATTTT	CASSSTSSGAGLDTQYF
TRBV7-2	TRBJ1-1	TRBD1	.	TGTGCCAGCAGCTTGCAGACAGGGAGGAACACTGAAGCTTTCTTT	CASSLQTGRNTEAFF
TRBV5-1	TRBJ2-1	.	many	TGCGCCAGCAGCCAGGGGAACTCCTACAATGAGCAGTTCTTC	CASSQGNSYNEQFF
TRBV2	TRBJ1-1	.	many	TGTGCCAGCAGTGATCCGGGTTCGAACACTGAAGCTTTCTTT	CASSDPGSNTEAFF
TRBV6-2/TRBV6-3	TRBJ1-5	.	many	TGTGCCAGTACCGCGGGGCCCTTAAGGCTGAGCAATCAGCCCCAGCATTTT	CASTAGPLRLSNQPQHF
TRBV20-1	TRBJ2-1	TRBD2	.	TGCAGTGCTAGTCAATTGGGGGGGAATGAGCAGTTCTTC	CSASQLGGNEQFF
TRBV14	TRBJ2-1	TRBD2	.	TGTGCCAGCAGCCTAGCGGGGGGACGCAATGAGCAGTTCTTC	CASSLAGGRNEQFF
TRBV19	TRBJ2-6	.	many	TGTGCCAGTAGTATTGGGGGCTCTGGGGCCAACGTCCTGACTTTC	CASSIGGSGANVLTF
TRBV28	TRBJ2-5	TRBD2	.	TGTGCCAGCAGTTCGAGTAGCGGGGGACAAGAGACCCAGTACTTC	CASSSSSGGQETQYF
TRBV4-3	TRBJ1-2	.	.	TGCGCCAGCAGCCAATCAGGCGGGGGGACAAACAGCTACACCTTC	CASSQSGGGTNSYTF
TRBV5-1	TRBJ2-3	.	few	TGCGCCAGCAGCATGGTTGGCGGCGCGGGAGATACGCAGTATTTT	CASSMVGGAGDTQYF
TRBV30	TRBJ1-1	TRBD1	.	TGTGCCTGGAGCGACAGGGGAACTGAAGCTTTCTTT	CAWSDRGTEAFF
TRBV5-5	TRBJ1-3	.	few	TGTGCCAGCAGCTGGAATCCGGGGGCCTCTGGAAACACCATATATTTT	CASSWNPGASGNTIYF
TRBV7-3	TRBJ1-3	.	many	TGTGCCAGCAGCCGTCCCCCAGGAAACACCATATATTTT	CASSRPPGNTIYF
TRBV11-3	TRBJ2-1	.	.	TGTGCCAGCAGCGGGGGACAAATCTACAATGAGCAGTTCTTC	CASSGGQIYNEQFF
TRBV20-1	TRBJ1-1	.	many	TGCAGTGCTAGAGCCCAACAGGGCACTGAAGCTTTCTTT	CSARAQQGTEAFF
TRBV9	TRBJ2-2	TRBD2	many	TGTGCCAGCAGCCCCCGACTAGCGGGGGGACGCGGGGAGCTGTTTTTT	CASSPRLAGGRGELFF